The clone carrying this T cell receptor (beta chain) was detected a few times. Its antigen remains unknown. TCRdb itself ran the 5' RACE reads through MiXCR, one entry per CDR3 protein. The sample includes some 790,000 distinct CDR3 sequences, 18% of them seen just once. There are 16 residues in the CDR3. V lost 4 bases and J 5 bases, leaving 22 bases between the germline ends. CDR1 DFQATT and CDR2 SNEGSKA come from the germline V gene (reference sequence). These data belong to a study of identical twins. General observations from the study: Cord blood beta clonotypes that were abundant carried fewer insertions, and memory repertoires showed no such trend. The conclusions drew on cross-sectional statistical analysis instead of tracking the same donors.

These data were likewise used in another study, on T cells expressing NK-cell markers. That report notes: It was sorted CD3+CD56-NKG2C+, CD3+CD56+NKG2C- and CD3+CD56+NKG2C+ T cells that provided the TCR beta repertoires.

This sequence originates from a woman younger than 30 in good health. V gene TRBV20-1 combines with J gene TRBJ2-3; possibly TRBD2 for D (6 bases). The specimen sequenced was PBMCs. The CDR3 region is CSATEPRRAGRDTQYF. Here the CDR3 DNA reads TGCAGTGCTACTGAACCCCGGCGGGCGGGAAGAGATACGCAGTATTTT.